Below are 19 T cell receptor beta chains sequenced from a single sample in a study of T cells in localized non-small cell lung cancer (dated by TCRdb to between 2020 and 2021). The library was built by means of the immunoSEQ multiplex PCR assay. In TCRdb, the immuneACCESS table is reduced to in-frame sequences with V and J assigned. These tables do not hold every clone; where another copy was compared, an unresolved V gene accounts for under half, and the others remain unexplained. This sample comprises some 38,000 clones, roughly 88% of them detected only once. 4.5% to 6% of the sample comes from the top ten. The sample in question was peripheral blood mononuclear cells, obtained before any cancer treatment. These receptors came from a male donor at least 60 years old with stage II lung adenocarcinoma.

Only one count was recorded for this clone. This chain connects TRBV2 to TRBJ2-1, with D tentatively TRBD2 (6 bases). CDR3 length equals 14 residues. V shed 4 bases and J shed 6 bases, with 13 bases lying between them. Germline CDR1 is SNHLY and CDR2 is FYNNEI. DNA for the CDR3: TGTGCCAGCAGTGGACTAGTCATCCCCAATGAGCAGTTCTTC. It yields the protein CASSGLVIPNEQFF.

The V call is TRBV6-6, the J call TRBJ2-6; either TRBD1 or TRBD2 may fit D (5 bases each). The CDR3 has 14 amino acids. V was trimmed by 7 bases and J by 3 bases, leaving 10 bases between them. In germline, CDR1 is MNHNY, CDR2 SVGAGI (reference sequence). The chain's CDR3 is CASTWGIGANVLTF. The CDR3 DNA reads TGTGCCAGCACCTGGGGGATTGGGGCCAACGTCCTGACTTTC.

The CDR3 is CASTLGRREQETQYF. The CDR3 nucleotides read TGTGCCAGCACCCTAGGACGGAGGGAACAAGAGACCCAGTACTTC. The rearrangement links TRBV14 to TRBJ2-5; D is perhaps TRBD2 (6 bases). Trimming removed 7 bases at V and 2 bases at J, with 17 bases between. This CDR3 contains 15 residues. Germline CDR1 is SGHDN and CDR2 is FVKESK.

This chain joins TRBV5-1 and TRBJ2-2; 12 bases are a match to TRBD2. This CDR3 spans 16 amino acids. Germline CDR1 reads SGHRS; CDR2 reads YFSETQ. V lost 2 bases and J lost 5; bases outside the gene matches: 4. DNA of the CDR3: TGCGCCAGCAGCTTCGGACTAGCGGGATCAACCGGGGAGCTGTTTTTT. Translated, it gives CASSFGLAGSTGELFF. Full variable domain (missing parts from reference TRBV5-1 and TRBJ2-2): KAGVTQTPRYLIKTRGQQVTLSCSPISGHRSVSWYQQTPGQGLQFLFEYFSETQRNKGNFPGRFSGRQFSNSRSEMNVSTLELGDSALYLCASSFGLAGSTGELFFGEGSRLTVL.

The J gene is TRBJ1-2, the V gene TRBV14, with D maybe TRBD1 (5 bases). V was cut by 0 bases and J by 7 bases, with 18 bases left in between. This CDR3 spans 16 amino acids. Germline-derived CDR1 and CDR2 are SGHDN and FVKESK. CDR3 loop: CASSQDLKGIQGGYTF. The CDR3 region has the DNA TGTGCCAGCAGCCAAGATCTAAAAGGGATTCAGGGTGGCTACACCTTC. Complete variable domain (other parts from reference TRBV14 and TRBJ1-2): EAGVTQFPSHSVIEKGQTVTLRCDPISGHDNLYWYRRVMGKEIKFLLHFVKESKQDESGMPNNRFLAERTGGTYSTLKVQPAELEDSGVYFCASSQDLKGIQGGYTFGSGTRLTVV.

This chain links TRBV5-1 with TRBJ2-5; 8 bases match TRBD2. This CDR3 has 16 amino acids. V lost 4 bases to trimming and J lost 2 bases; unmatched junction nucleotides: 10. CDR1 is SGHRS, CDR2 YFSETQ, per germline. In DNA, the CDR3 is TGCGCCAGCAGCCCCGGAACTAGCGGAACTCAAGAGACCCAGTACTTC. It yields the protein CASSPGTSGTQETQYF.

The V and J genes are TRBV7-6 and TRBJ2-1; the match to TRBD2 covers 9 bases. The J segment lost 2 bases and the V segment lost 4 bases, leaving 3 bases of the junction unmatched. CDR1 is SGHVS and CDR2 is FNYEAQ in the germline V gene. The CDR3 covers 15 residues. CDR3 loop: CASSSSSGAYNEQFF. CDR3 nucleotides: TGTGCCAGCAGCTCCTCTAGCGGGGCCTACAATGAGCAGTTCTTC.

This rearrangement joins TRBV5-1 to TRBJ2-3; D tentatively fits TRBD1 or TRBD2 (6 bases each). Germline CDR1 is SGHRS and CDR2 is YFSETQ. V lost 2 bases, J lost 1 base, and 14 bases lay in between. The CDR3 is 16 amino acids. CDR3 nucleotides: TGCGCCAGCAGCTTACTCCGGGGGCTACGCACAGATACGCAGTATTTT. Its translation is CASSLLRGLRTDTQYF.

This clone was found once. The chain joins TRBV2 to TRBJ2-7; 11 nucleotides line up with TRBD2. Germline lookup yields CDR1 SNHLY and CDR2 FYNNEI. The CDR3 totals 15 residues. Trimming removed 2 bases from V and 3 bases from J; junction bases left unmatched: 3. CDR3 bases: TGTGCCAGCAGTGAACGACTAGCGGGGATCTACGAGCAGTACTTC. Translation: CASSERLAGIYEQYF.

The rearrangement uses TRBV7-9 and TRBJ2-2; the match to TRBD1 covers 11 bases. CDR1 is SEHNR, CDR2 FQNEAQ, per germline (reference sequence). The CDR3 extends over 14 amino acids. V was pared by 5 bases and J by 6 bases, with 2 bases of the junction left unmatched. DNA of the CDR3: TGTGCCAGCAGCAGGGACAGGGGGGCCGGGGAGCTGTTTTTT. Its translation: CASSRDRGAGELFF.

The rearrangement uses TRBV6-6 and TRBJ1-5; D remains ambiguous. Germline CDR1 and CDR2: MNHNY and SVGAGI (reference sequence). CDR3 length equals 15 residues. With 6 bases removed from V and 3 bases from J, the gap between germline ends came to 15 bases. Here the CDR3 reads CASRTDIPNNQPQHF. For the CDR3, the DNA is TGTGCCAGCAGAACCGACATCCCGAACAATCAGCCCCAGCATTTT.

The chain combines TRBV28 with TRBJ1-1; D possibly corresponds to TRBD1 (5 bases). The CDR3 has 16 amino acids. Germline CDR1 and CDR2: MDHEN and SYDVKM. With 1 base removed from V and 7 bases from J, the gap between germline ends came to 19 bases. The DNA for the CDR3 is TGTGCCAGCAGTTTATATCAGGGTTCGGGCAAGATTGAAGCTTTCTTT. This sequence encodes CASSLYQGSGKIEAFF.

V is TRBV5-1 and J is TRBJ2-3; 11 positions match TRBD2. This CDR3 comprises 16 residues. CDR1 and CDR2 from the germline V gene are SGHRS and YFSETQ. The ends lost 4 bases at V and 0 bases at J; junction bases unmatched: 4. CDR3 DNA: TGCGCCAGCAGCGCGGGACTAGCGGAAAGCACAGATACGCAGTATTTT. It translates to CASSAGLAESTDTQYF.

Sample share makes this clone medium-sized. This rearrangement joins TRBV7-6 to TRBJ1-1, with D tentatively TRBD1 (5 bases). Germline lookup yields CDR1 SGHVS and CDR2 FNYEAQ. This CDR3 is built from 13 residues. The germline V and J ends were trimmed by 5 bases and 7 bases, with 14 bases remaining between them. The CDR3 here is CASSPTGLGEAFF. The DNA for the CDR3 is TGTGCCAGCAGCCCAACAGGATTGGGTGAAGCTTTCTTT.

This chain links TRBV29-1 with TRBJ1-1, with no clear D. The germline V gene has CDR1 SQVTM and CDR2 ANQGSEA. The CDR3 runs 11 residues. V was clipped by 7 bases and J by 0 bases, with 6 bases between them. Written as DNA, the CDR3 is TGCAGCGGAATGATGAACACTGAAGCTTTCTTT. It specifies CSGMMNTEAFF.

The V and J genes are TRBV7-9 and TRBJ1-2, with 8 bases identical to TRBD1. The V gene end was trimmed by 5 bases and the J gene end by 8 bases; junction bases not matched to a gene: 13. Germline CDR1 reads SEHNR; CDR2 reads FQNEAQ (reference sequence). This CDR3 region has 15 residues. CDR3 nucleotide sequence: TGTGCCAGCAGCGCACAGGGGGTCCGATTAATGGGCTACACCTTC. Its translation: CASSAQGVRLMGYTF.

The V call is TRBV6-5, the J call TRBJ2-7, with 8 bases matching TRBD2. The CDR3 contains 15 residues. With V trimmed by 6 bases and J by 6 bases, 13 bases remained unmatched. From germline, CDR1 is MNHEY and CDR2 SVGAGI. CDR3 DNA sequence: TGTGCCAGCAGACTGACTAGCGCCCGGAGGGGCGAGCAGTACTTC. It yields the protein CASRLTSARRGEQYF.

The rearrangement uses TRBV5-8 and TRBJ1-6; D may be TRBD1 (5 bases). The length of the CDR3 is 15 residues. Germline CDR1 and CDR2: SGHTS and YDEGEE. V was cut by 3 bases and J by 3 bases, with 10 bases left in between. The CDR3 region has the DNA TGTGCCAGCAGCTCCCGGGACTACTATAATTCACCCCTCCACTTT. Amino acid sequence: CASSSRDYYNSPLHF.

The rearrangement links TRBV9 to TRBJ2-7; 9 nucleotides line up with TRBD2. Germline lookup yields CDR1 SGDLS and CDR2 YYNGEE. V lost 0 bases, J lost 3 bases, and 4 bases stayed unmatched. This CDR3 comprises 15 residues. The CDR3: CASSVVPTSGYEQYF. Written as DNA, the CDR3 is TGTGCCAGCAGCGTAGTTCCGACTAGCGGCTACGAGCAGTACTTC.